The present TCR beta chain was sequenced within a study of CD8 T cells in ankylosing spondylitis. Study-level results: Reactive arthritis synovial fluid and blood previously showed some of these motif variants. A motif in TCR beta, a set of several highly homologous variants, appeared characteristic of ankylosing spondylitis blood. Disease-linked clones reportedly showed significant enrichment in matched ankylosing spondylitis synovial fluid.

This clonotype appeared a few times. Its cognate antigen is unknown. TCRdb reprocessed the 5' RACE reads via MiXCR and lists one record per CDR3 protein. The profile covers more than 250,000 distinct CDR3 sequences, with 7% to 9% appearing a single time and about 15% taken by the ten largest. The CDR3 sequence is 14 residues long. Trimming left V 7 bases short and J 6 bases short, with 15 bases between. Germline V lookup: CDR1 LNHDA, CDR2 SQIVND (reference sequence). The chain employs TRBV19 and TRBJ1-4; D not resolved. Sample: blood, either unsorted or a sorted T cell fraction (not recorded which). The sequence derives from a male donor with ankylosing spondylitis. This chain's CDR3 is CASNPRRRDEKLFF. CDR3 DNA sequence: TGTGCCAGTAACCCTCGTCGAAGGGATGAAAAACTGTTTTTT.